This TCR beta chain was identified during a study of T cell responses to AZD1222 COVID-19 vaccine. This table comes from immunoSEQ multiplex PCR, and its TCRdb copy is limited to in-frame clones, with some not included. The sample holds more than 90,000 clones, more than 70% seen once. The germline CDR1 and CDR2 sequences are SEHNR and FQNEAQ (reference sequence). CDR3 length: 16 amino acids. V dropped 5 bases and J dropped 5 bases, with 21 bases sitting between them. The study, taken as a whole, reports: The number of AZD1222 recipients seropositive at baseline was only five or six. Repertoires were obtained only post-peak T cell response. The CD4 TCRs associated with vaccination extended across spike and predominated at 160-218 and 743-854.

Concerning this clone: The antigen remains unidentified.

The sequencing here drew on peripheral blood, taken 28 days after the second AZD1222 dose. This chain connects TRBV7-9 to TRBJ1-1, with a weak D call TRBD1 (5 bases). The clonotype was recovered from an adult who received the AZD1222 COVID-19 vaccine. Written as DNA, the CDR3 is TGTGCCAGCAGCCCCGAGCCGGGGGTGATATGGACTGAAGCTTTCTTT. It yields the protein CASSPEPGVIWTEAFF.